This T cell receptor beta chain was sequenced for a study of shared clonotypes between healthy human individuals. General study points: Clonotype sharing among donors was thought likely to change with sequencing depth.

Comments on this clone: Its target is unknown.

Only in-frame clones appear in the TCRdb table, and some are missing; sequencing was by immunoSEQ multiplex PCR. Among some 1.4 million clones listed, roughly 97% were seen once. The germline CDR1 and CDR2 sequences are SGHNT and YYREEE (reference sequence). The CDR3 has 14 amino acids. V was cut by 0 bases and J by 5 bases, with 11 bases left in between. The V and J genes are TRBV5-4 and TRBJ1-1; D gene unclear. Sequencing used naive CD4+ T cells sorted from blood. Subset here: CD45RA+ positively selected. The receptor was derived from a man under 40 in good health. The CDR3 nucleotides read TGTGCCAGCAGCTTGGATGCGGTGGGGACTGAAGCTTTCTTT. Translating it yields CASSLDAVGTEAFF.